Following are 10 T cell receptor beta chains from one sample sequenced in a study of post-analysis software for immune sequencing data. Unique molecular identifiers were present in the TCR beta cDNA libraries. TCRdb re-analysed the PCR reads in MiXCR, keeping a single row per CDR3 protein. The table has under 200,000 distinct CDR3 sequences, 30% to 45% seen once. Sequenced material: blood, taken after autologous hematopoietic stem cell transplantation. Every receptor here comes from a girl aged 10 to 17 with multiple sclerosis.

This chain connects TRBV6-1 to TRBJ2-3, with D tentatively TRBD2 (6 bases). CDR3 length equals 14 residues. CDR1 is MNHNS and CDR2 is SASEGT in the germline V gene. Trimming removed 10 bases at V and 1 base at J, with 15 bases between. Written as DNA, the CDR3 is TGTGCCACCGCGGGACGGCAGGGCACAGATACGCAGTATTTT. The encoded protein is CATAGRQGTDTQYF.

V and J are TRBV29-1 and TRBJ2-1; D is possibly TRBD2 (6 bases). This CDR3 has 16 amino acids. V lost 1 base, J lost 2 bases, and 15 bases lay in between. Germline lookup yields CDR1 SQVTM and CDR2 ANQGSEA. DNA for the CDR3: TGCAGCGTTGAAGTACCTAGCGTAGAGACCTACAATGAGCAGTTCTTC. Encoded protein: CSVEVPSVETYNEQFF.

This rearrangement joins TRBV7-9 to TRBJ1-6; D not resolved. The CDR3 sequence is 12 residues long. CDR1 is SEHNR and CDR2 is FQNEAQ in the germline V gene (reference sequence). The V end was cut by 5 bases, the J end by 10 bases, with 9 bases between. The DNA for the CDR3 is TGTGCCAGCAGCACCGAAGGCTCACCCCTCCACTTT. Protein: CASSTEGSPLHF.

This clonotype showed up just a few times. The V call is TRBV6-6, the J call TRBJ2-7; D gene unclear. Looked up from germline, CDR1 is MNHNY and CDR2 is SVGAGI (reference sequence). This CDR3 has 8 amino acids. The CDR3 bases are TGTCCATACCTTGAGCAGTACTTC. Protein sequence: CPYLEQYF.

This clonotype was seen more than once but under ten times. The CDR3 nucleotides read TGTGCCAGCAGCCCCGGTAGGGGCCCCCGGGAGCAGTTCTTC. This sequence encodes CASSPGRGPREQFF. This sequence joins TRBV7-8 and TRBJ2-1, with D maybe TRBD1 (5 bases). There are 14 residues in the CDR3. Trimming stripped 5 bases from V and 10 bases from J, with 18 bases between. CDR1 is SGHVS and CDR2 is FQNEAQ in the germline V gene. Full variable domain (remainder filled in from reference TRBV7-8 and TRBJ2-1): GAGVSQSPRYKVAKRGQDVALRCDPISGHVSLFWYQQALGQGPEFLTYFQNEAQLDKSGLPSDRFFAERPEGSVSTLKIQRTQQEDSAVYLCASSPGRGPREQFFGPGTRLTVL.

This clonotype came up a few times. The chain employs TRBV29-1 and TRBJ2-1, with TRBD2 identical over 8 bases. From germline, CDR1 is SQVTM and CDR2 ANQGSEA. The CDR3 is 13 amino acids. V shed 3 bases, J shed 5 bases, and the junction held 3 bases outside the gene matches. In DNA form, the CDR3 reads TGCAGCGTTGAGCGGACTAGCAACAATGAGCAGTTCTTC. Encoded protein: CSVERTSNNEQFF.

V is TRBV29-1 and J is TRBJ2-7, with 8 bases fitting TRBD1. CDR3 length: 14 residues. With V trimmed by 4 bases and J by 1 base, 6 bases remained unmatched. The germline CDR1 and CDR2 sequences are SQVTM and ANQGSEA. The CDR3 protein is CSVGPQGASYEQYF. In DNA form, the CDR3 reads TGCAGCGTTGGTCCTCAGGGGGCTTCCTACGAGCAGTACTTC.

The J gene is TRBJ2-7, the V gene TRBV20-1, with D perhaps matching TRBD1 or TRBD2 (5 bases each). Gene TRBJ2-5 matches the end of the DNA better, so the J call may be wrong. This CDR3 is built from 16 residues. Germline loops: CDR1 DFQATT, CDR2 SNEGSKA (reference sequence). The CDR3 nucleotides read TGCAGTGCTAGAGATCCCATGACAGCGGCACGGGAGACCCAGTACTTC. Translation: CSARDPMTAARETQYF.

The J gene is TRBJ2-3, the V gene TRBV27; D remains unclear. The germline V gene has CDR1 MNHEY and CDR2 SMNVEV (reference sequence). V was cut by 0 bases and J by 2 bases, with 3 bases left in between. The CDR3 is 13 residues long. CDR3 sequence: CASSLSYTDTQYF. CDR3 nucleotide sequence: TGTGCCAGCAGTTTATCCTACACAGATACGCAGTATTTT.

This chain connects TRBV15 to TRBJ2-1; 7 bases are shared with TRBD2. This CDR3 has 14 residues. The junction had 6 bases not matched to a gene; V was cut back by 0 bases and J by 10 bases. Germline V gene data show CDR1 as LNHNV and CDR2 as YYDKDF (reference sequence). CDR3 protein: CATSRDLGGEEQFF. CDR3 bases: TGTGCCACCAGCAGAGATCTGGGAGGGGAAGAGCAGTTCTTC.